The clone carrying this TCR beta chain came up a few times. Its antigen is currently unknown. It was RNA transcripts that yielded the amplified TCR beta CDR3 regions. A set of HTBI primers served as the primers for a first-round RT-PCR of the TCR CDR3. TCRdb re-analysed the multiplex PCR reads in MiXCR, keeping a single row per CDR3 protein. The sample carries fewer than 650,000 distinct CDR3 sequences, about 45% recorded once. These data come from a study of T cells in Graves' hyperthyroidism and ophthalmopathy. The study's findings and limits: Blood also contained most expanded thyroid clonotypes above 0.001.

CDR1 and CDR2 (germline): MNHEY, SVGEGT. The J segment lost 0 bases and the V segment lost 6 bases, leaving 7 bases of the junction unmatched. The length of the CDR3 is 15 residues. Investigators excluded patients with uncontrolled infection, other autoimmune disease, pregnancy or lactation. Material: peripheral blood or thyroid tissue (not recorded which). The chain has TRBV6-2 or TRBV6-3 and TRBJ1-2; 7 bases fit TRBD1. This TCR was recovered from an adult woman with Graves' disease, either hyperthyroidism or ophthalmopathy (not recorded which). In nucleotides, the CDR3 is TGTGCCAGCAGACAGGGGCTAGCTTCTAACTATGGCTACACCTTC. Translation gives CASRQGLASNYGYTF.